The rows below give T cell receptor beta chains drawn from one sample of a study of graft-versus-host responses after intestinal transplantation. Their antigens are not known. Sequenced by immunoSEQ multiplex PCR; TCRdb stores in-frame clones only, minus some. Of roughly 110,000 clones in the sample, 85% to 95% were seen once. This specimen was unstimulated CD8+ T cells sorted from spleen or lymph node cells, taken before transplant. The source of these receptors is a human donor who was the organ donor for an intestinal transplant. CDR3s include the opening cysteine and the closing phenylalanine or tryptophan. A D gene is named only where the DNA matches it firmly. Rows may omit the clone size; those that give it use once, few, many or a size class.

D,J,size,V,CDR3,DNA
TRBD1,TRBJ2-1,-,TRBV6-5,CASSYSQGAVEQFF,TGTGCCAGCAGTTACTCCCAGGGGGCGGTTGAGCAGTTCTTC
-,TRBJ2-3,-,TRBV19,CASGSGDTDTQYF,TGTGCCAGTGGGTCAGGGGACACAGATACGCAGTATTTT
TRBD1,TRBJ2-5,-,TRBV27,CASDRVPKTQYF,TGTGCCAGCGACAGGGTACCAAAGACCCAGTACTTC
TRBD1,TRBJ2-1,-,TRBV30,CAWSEGTGGEQFF,TGTGCCTGGAGCGAAGGGACAGGGGGTGAGCAGTTCTTC
TRBD1,TRBJ1-1,-,TRBV27,CASSPRGTGTEAFF,TGTGCCAGCAGTCCCAGGGGGACCGGTACTGAAGCTTTCTTT
TRBD2,TRBJ2-7,few,TRBV6-5,CASTPDDSGSYEQYF,TGTGCCAGCACCCCGGATGATAGCGGGAGCTACGAGCAGTACTTC
-,TRBJ2-7,-,TRBV29-1,CSVEDGPYEQYF,TGCAGCGTTGAGGACGGACCCTACGAGCAGTACTTC
TRBD2,TRBJ2-1,once,TRBV5-4,CASSGSGLAHNEQFF,TGTGCCAGCAGCGGCTCGGGACTAGCGCACAATGAGCAGTTCTTC
TRBD1,TRBJ2-7,-,TRBV5-7,CASRDRGGYEQYF,TGTGCCAGCAGGGACAGGGGCGGGTACGAGCAGTACTTC
TRBD1,TRBJ1-2,-,TRBV6-6,CATVGGTAVPYGYTF,TGTGCCACGGTCGGGGGGACAGCCGTTCCCTATGGCTACACCTTC
-,TRBJ2-1,-,TRBV10-1,CASSAEERTAYYNEQFF,TGCGCCAGCAGTGCCGAAGAACGGACGGCCTACTACAATGAGCAGTTCTTC
-,TRBJ2-7,-,TRBV27,CASSLSHSGQAYEQYF,TGTGCCAGCAGCCTCTCCCATTCGGGACAAGCCTACGAGCAGTACTTC
TRBD2,TRBJ2-3,-,TRBV5-4,CASSFLTGLAGDDTQYF,TGTGCCAGCAGCTTTCTTACGGGACTAGCGGGAGATGATACGCAGTATTTT
-,TRBJ2-1,once,TRBV13,CASSRTAQDRYNEQFF,TGTGCCAGCAGCCGGACGGCCCAGGACAGATACAATGAGCAGTTCTTC
-,TRBJ2-1,-,TRBV27,CASSLQSSYNEQFF,TGTGCCAGCAGTTTGCAAAGCTCCTACAATGAGCAGTTCTTC
-,TRBJ1-1,-,TRBV27,CASSLWWGHTEAFF,TGTGCCAGCAGTTTATGGTGGGGACACACTGAAGCTTTCTTT
-,TRBJ2-7,-,TRBV5-1,CASSLAAGTGFYEQYF,TGCGCCAGCAGCTTGGCAGCGGGGACAGGTTTTTACGAGCAGTACTTC
-,TRBJ2-7,once,TRBV4-1,CASSQEWGQSYEQYF,TGCGCCAGCAGCCAAGAGTGGGGGCAGTCCTACGAGCAGTACTTC
-,TRBJ2-1,-,TRBV4-1,CASSQETPYSEQFF,TGCGCCAGCAGCCAGGAGACACCCTATAGTGAGCAGTTCTTC
TRBD2,TRBJ2-1,-,TRBV11-2,CASSLGPRLAGVNEQFF,TGTGCCAGCAGCTTAGGCCCGAGACTAGCGGGAGTCAATGAGCAGTTCTTC
-,TRBJ1-1,-,TRBV7-9,CASSRGLTEAFF,TGTGCCAGCAGCCGGGGGCTCACTGAAGCTTTCTTT
-,TRBJ2-7,-,TRBV7-9,CASSLGGGLYEQYF,TGTGCCAGCAGCTTAGGGGGCGGACTCTACGAGCAGTACTTC
-,TRBJ1-1,-,TRBV27,CASSFVGNTEAFF,TGTGCCAGCAGTTTTGTGGGGAACACTGAAGCTTTCTTT
TRBD2,TRBJ2-3,-,TRBV29-1,CSGILSGKSADTQYF,TGCAGCGGTATTCTTAGCGGGAAGAGCGCAGATACGCAGTATTTT
-,TRBJ2-7,-,TRBV7-2,CASEQGYEQYF,TGTGCCAGTGAACAGGGTTACGAGCAGTACTTC
-,TRBJ1-2,-,TRBV7-9,CASSLVGQPYGYTF,TGTGCCAGCAGCTTAGTGGGGCAACCCTATGGCTACACCTTC
-,TRBJ1-2,-,TRBV6-5,CASSTRGNYGYTF,TGTGCCAGCAGTACTCGGGGGAACTATGGCTACACCTTC
TRBD2,TRBJ2-1,-,TRBV5-1,CATPRGFGSFLGQFF,TGCGCCACCCCGCGGGGGTTCGGAAGTTTCCTCGGGCAGTTCTTC
-,TRBJ1-5,-,TRBV19,CASSSGLHSNQPQHF,TGTGCCAGTAGCTCGGGACTTCATAGCAATCAGCCCCAGCATTTT
-,TRBJ2-5,-,TRBV7-8,CASSLSLGRGEETQYF,TGTGCCAGCAGCTTATCCCTGGGGAGGGGGGAGGAGACCCAGTACTTC
-,TRBJ1-2,-,TRBV5-4,CASSLVDLNYGYTF,TGTGCCAGCAGCTTGGTGGACCTGAACTATGGCTACACCTTC
-,TRBJ1-5,-,TRBV6-1,CASSDDGAFQPQHF,TGTGCCAGCAGTGACGACGGAGCTTTCCAGCCCCAGCATTTT
-,TRBJ2-7,-,TRBV28,CASSHRFYEQYF,TGTGCCAGCAGCCACAGGTTCTACGAGCAGTACTTC
-,TRBJ2-2,-,TRBV5-4,CASSLGAGELFF,TGTGCCAGCAGCTTGGGGGCCGGGGAGCTGTTTTTT
-,TRBJ2-3,-,TRBV27,CASSHTSTDTQYF,TGTGCCAGCAGTCACACCTCCACAGATACGCAGTATTTT
TRBD1,TRBJ1-4,-,TRBV12-5,CASGSNRGTNEKLFF,TGTGCTAGTGGTTCTAACAGGGGGACTAATGAAAAACTGTTTTTT
-,TRBJ2-7,-,TRBV27,CASSLRGAIGEQYF,TGCGCCAGCAGTTTACGGGGGGCGATCGGCGAGCAGTACTTC
TRBD1,TRBJ2-3,-,TRBV6-1,CASSPGTEQYF,TGTGCCAGCAGTCCAGGGACAGAGCAGTATTTT
TRBD1,TRBJ2-7,-,TRBV12-5,CASGLGTGLTSYEQYF,TGTGCTAGTGGTTTGGGGACAGGGTTGACCTCCTACGAGCAGTACTTC
-,TRBJ2-3,-,TRBV30,CAWSVLGSSTDTQYF,TGTGCCTGGAGTGTACTTGGGTCTAGCACAGATACGCAGTATTTT